This passage covers 20 T cell receptor beta chains from one sample sequenced in a study of shared clonotypes between healthy human individuals (dated by TCRdb to the early 2020s). Library construction relied on the immunoSEQ multiplex PCR assay. The table was pulled from immuneACCESS by TCRdb, which kept in-frame rearrangements only. Such tables lose some clones; where checked, under half of the loss comes from unresolved V genes, and the rest has no known cause. This sample comprises 170,000 or so clones, around 63% of them detected only once. About 10% of the sample rests with the top ten. The sequenced sample was memory CD4+ T cells sorted from blood. The intended sense of this specimen's cell subset or site label: CD45RA-negative fraction. Receptors were obtained from a man aged 30 to 45 in good health.

V gene TRBV28 combines with J gene TRBJ1-5; D gene ambiguous. Germline values: CDR1 MDHEN, CDR2 SYDVKM. Trimming left V 4 bases short and J 5 bases short, with 9 bases between. The CDR3 consists of 13 residues. The CDR3 DNA sequence: TGTGCCAGCAGTTCACTAGCGGATCAGCCCCAGCATTTT. This gives the protein CASSSLADQPQHF.

The chain is built from TRBV7-2 and TRBJ2-7; D is ambiguous. V gave up 5 bases and J gave up 3 bases, with 17 bases separating them. CDR1 is SGHTA, CDR2 FQGNSA, per germline. The CDR3 spans 15 residues. In DNA form, the CDR3 reads TGTGCCAGCAGCCGTGATGCCCATGGATTCTACGAGCAGTACTTC. Encoded protein: CASSRDAHGFYEQYF.

The V and J genes are TRBV5-1 and TRBJ1-1; 7 bases fit TRBD1. Trimming cost V 0 bases and J 4 bases; bases outside gene matches: 6. Per the germline V gene, CDR1 is SGHRS and CDR2 is YFSETQ. The CDR3 runs 15 residues. The CDR3 spells CASSLEPGGATEAFF. In nucleotides, the CDR3 is TGCGCCAGCAGCTTGGAGCCAGGGGGGGCCACTGAAGCTTTCTTT.

The gene calls are TRBV18 and TRBJ1-4; D is unresolved. Germline V lookup: CDR1 KGHSH, CDR2 LQKENI. The CDR3 is made up of 12 amino acids. Trimming took 5 bases from V and 7 from J, leaving 8 bases between them. DNA of the CDR3: TGTGCCAGCTCAGCGTGGGTTGAAAAACTGTTTTTT. It is translated as CASSAWVEKLFF.

J is TRBJ2-1 and V is TRBV11-3, with D unresolved. The CDR3 is 15 amino acids. Germline V CDR1 and CDR2: SGHNT, YENEEA. Deletions cut 3 bases from V and 3 bases from J, with 12 bases between. The CDR3 loop reads CASSLAAANYNEQFF. CDR3 sequence (DNA): TGTGCCAGCAGCTTGGCGGCTGCCAACTACAATGAGCAGTTCTTC.

V gene TRBV11-2 combines with J gene TRBJ2-3, with no clear D. The germline V gene encodes CDR1 SGHAT and CDR2 FQNNGV. The germline V and J ends were trimmed by 1 base and 2 bases, with 13 bases remaining between them. The CDR3 totals 16 residues. This CDR3 reads CASSLVSRKNTDTQYF. The CDR3 DNA reads TGTGCCAGCAGCTTAGTGAGTCGGAAAAACACAGATACGCAGTATTTT.

This clone came up a few times. The V call is TRBV2, the J call TRBJ2-7, with 10 bases that match TRBD2. The CDR3 consists of 15 residues. The V gene end was trimmed by 5 bases and the J gene end by 5 bases; junction bases not matched to a gene: 9. Looked up from germline, CDR1 is SNHLY and CDR2 is FYNNEI. The CDR3 region has the DNA TGTGCCAGCAGTTCACTCCCGGGACTAGCGAACGAGCAGTACTTC. Encoded protein: CASSSLPGLANEQYF.

This clone was detected a few times. This chain connects TRBV4-3 to TRBJ2-1, with no clear D. This CDR3 has 16 residues. CDR1 is LGHNA and CDR2 is YSLEER in the germline V gene. Trimming shortened V by 0 bases and J by 5 bases, and 14 bases separated the two germline ends. The CDR3 loop reads CASSQEAGWVHNEQFF. The CDR3 DNA is TGCGCCAGCAGCCAAGAAGCAGGTTGGGTCCACAATGAGCAGTTCTTC.

This clone came up many times. The CDR3 spells CASSGAEPQPQHF. The CDR3, as DNA: TGTGCCAGCAGTGGGGCAGAACCTCAGCCCCAGCATTTT. The chain has TRBV2 and TRBJ1-5, with D uncertain. V was pared by 4 bases and J by 6 bases, with 10 bases between. The CDR3 covers 13 residues. Germline CDR1 is SNHLY and CDR2 is FYNNEI.

A note on this clone: Within the sample, other DNA sequences also encode this same CDR3. The gene calls are TRBV7-2 and TRBJ2-7, with 7 bases identical to TRBD1. Germline trimming cut 2 bases from V and 3 bases from J; bases unmatched to any gene: 4. In germline, CDR1 is SGHTA, CDR2 FQGNSA. The CDR3 length is 14 residues. In nucleotides, the CDR3 is TGTGCCAGCAGCTTAAGGGACAGTTACTACGAGCAGTACTTC. This gives the protein CASSLRDSYYEQYF.

This clone was seen a few times. The V gene is TRBV29-1, the J gene TRBJ2-6; unclear D gene. CDR3 length: 14 residues. Looked up from germline, CDR1 is SQVTM and CDR2 is ANQGSEA. V lost 5 bases and J 0 bases, leaving 8 bases between the germline ends. CDR3 sequence reads: CSVYSGSGANVLTF. As DNA, the CDR3 is TGCAGCGTTTACAGTGGCTCTGGGGCCAACGTCCTGACTTTC.

This chain uses TRBV11-2 with TRBJ2-2; 9 bases are shared with TRBD1. The germline V gene has CDR1 SGHAT and CDR2 FQNNGV. The CDR3 is 17 residues long. The V gene end was trimmed by 1 base and the J gene end by 4 bases; junction bases not matched to a gene: 7. CDR3 coding DNA: TGTGCCAGCAGCTTAGCGGACGGGACAGGGTCCACCGGGGAGCTGTTTTTT. Translating gives CASSLADGTGSTGELFF.

In its sample, this clone was seen a few times. The same CDR3 also results from other DNA sequences found in this sample. The chain carries TRBV14 and TRBJ1-1; D may be TRBD1 (5 bases). The CDR3 contains 13 residues. The V gene lost 4 bases and the J gene lost 1 base, with 7 bases spanning the gap. Germline lookup yields CDR1 SGHDN and CDR2 FVKESK. The CDR3 DNA sequence: TGTGCCAGCAGCCTTCAGGGGAACACTGAAGCTTTCTTT. Translation gives CASSLQGNTEAFF.

This clone was seen just once. The rearrangement uses TRBV28 and TRBJ2-7; TRBD1 aligns across 8 bases. CDR3 length: 14 amino acids. The trim removed 6 bases at V and 5 bases at J, leaving 9 bases unmatched. Germline values: CDR1 MDHEN, CDR2 SYDVKM. As DNA, the CDR3 is TGTGCCAGCAGACCCGACAGGGGTAAACACGAGCAGTACTTC. Amino acid sequence: CASRPDRGKHEQYF.

The rearrangement uses TRBV7-9 and TRBJ2-7, with D possibly matching TRBD1 (6 bases). This CDR3 is 12 amino acids long. V gave up 4 bases and J gave up 3 bases, with 7 bases separating them. Germline V lookup: CDR1 SEHNR, CDR2 FQNEAQ (reference sequence). CDR3: CASSSQGYEQYF. The DNA for the CDR3 is TGTGCCAGCAGCTCACAGGGCTACGAGCAGTACTTC. Combining the CDR3 with reference TRBV7-9 and TRBJ2-7 gives the whole variable domain DTGVSQNPRHKITKRGQNVTFRCDPISEHNRLYWYRQTLGQGPEFLTYFQNEAQLEKSRLLSDRFSAERPKGSFSTLEIQRTEQGDSAMYLCASSSQGYEQYFGPGTRLTVT.

V gene TRBV7-2 combines with J gene TRBJ2-5, with D perhaps given as TRBD1 or TRBD2 (5 bases each). The germline CDR1 and CDR2 sequences are SGHTA and FQGNSA. There are 14 residues in the CDR3. The V gene lost 8 bases and the J gene lost 4 bases, with 17 bases spanning the gap. The CDR3 DNA is TGTGCCAGCGGGGCAGGGAGAATGGCAGAGACCCAGTACTTC. Translation: CASGAGRMAETQYF.

V usage is TRBV5-1 and J usage is TRBJ2-3; the match to TRBD2 covers 9 bases. CDR1 and CDR2 from the germline V gene are SGHRS and YFSETQ. This CDR3 has 16 amino acids. The ends lost 2 bases at V and 0 bases at J; junction bases unmatched: 4. The CDR3 sequence: CASSLRLAESTDTQYF. The CDR3 DNA follows: TGCGCCAGCAGCTTAAGACTAGCGGAAAGCACAGATACGCAGTATTTT.

The rearrangement links TRBV28 to TRBJ2-4, with a tentative D call TRBD2 (5 bases). The CDR3 runs to 14 residues. CDR1 is MDHEN and CDR2 is SYDVKM in the germline V gene. The ends were cut back, 2 bases at V and 13 bases at J, with 18 bases in the middle. CDR3 amino acids: CASSLVTPNTGQYF. The DNA of the CDR3 is TGTGCCAGCAGTTTAGTCACACCCAATACGGGGCAGTACTTC.

In this sample, this clone turned up a few times. V is TRBV30 and J is TRBJ1-3; D call uncertain. The CDR3 covers 11 residues. V shed 3 bases and J shed 4 bases, with 4 bases lying between them. Germline loops: CDR1 GTSNPN, CDR2 SVGIG (reference sequence). The chain's CDR3 is CAWSNGNTIYF. DNA of the CDR3: TGTGCCTGGAGCAACGGAAACACCATATATTTT.

This clone was detected only a few times. V and J are TRBV6-1 and TRBJ2-7; maybe TRBD1 (6 bases). This CDR3 is 13 amino acids long. V lost 3 bases and J lost 9, with 15 bases in between. Germline CDR1 and CDR2: MNHNS and SASEGT. This CDR3 is CASSESRDMGQYF. In DNA, the CDR3 is TGTGCCAGCAGTGAGAGCCGGGACATGGGGCAGTACTTC.